The text below deals with one T cell receptor beta chain. What it binds is unknown. The protocol was immunoSEQ multiplex PCR, while the TCRdb copy is restricted to in-frame clones and leaves out a portion. The sample includes some 120,000 clones, approximately 86% seen only once; the top ten take roughly 13%. All patients were mismatch repair deficient, assessed by either PCR or immunohistochemistry. These data come from a study of PD-1 blockade in mismatch repair-deficient tumors. Study in general: Patients had over ten mismatch repair-deficient cancer types and were previously treated and progressing. Study observations and caveats: Tumor-resident clones, often undetectable pretreatment in blood, expanded then contracted after pembrolizumab.

The sample consisted of peripheral blood, taken 44 weeks after starting pembrolizumab. The receptor comes from an adult with mismatch repair-deficient cancer.

CDR3 residues: CASSMGVRPFGEQYF. The CDR3 nucleotides read TGTGCCAGTAGTATGGGCGTCAGGCCCTTCGGGGAGCAGTACTTC. The V gene is TRBV19, the J gene TRBJ2-7; D is unclear. V lost 3 bases and J lost 7, with 19 bases in between. Germline-derived CDR1 and CDR2 are LNHDA and SQIVND (reference sequence). The CDR3 totals 15 residues.